This T cell receptor (beta chain) was sequenced for a study of CD8 T cells in ankylosing spondylitis. Findings and caveats of the study: Blood from ankylosing spondylitis patients appeared to carry a characteristic eight-variant TCR beta motif. The authors reported significant enrichment of disease-linked clones in matched ankylosing spondylitis synovial fluid.

About this clonotype: Its antigen remains unknown.

Researchers built TCR beta libraries using quantitative 5'-RACE with molecular barcodes. TCRdb passed the 5' RACE reads through MiXCR, listing each CDR3 protein once. The table shows more than 300,000 distinct CDR3 sequences, with approximately 10% occurring only once. The TCR originated in a female donor with ankylosing spondylitis or in good health (not recorded which). The sample comprised blood, either unsorted or a sorted T cell fraction (not recorded which).

The CDR3 nucleotides read TGCGCCAGCAGCCAAGACCAAAACTTCGGCGGGGGGGGAAAACTGTTTTTT. As protein: CASSQDQNFGGGGKLFF. The chain recombines TRBV4-3 with TRBJ1-4, with D possibly TRBD1 on 5 matching bases. The CDR3 runs to 17 residues. Germline CDR1 LGHNA, CDR2 YSLEER. V lost 0 bases and J 10 bases, leaving 21 bases between the germline ends.